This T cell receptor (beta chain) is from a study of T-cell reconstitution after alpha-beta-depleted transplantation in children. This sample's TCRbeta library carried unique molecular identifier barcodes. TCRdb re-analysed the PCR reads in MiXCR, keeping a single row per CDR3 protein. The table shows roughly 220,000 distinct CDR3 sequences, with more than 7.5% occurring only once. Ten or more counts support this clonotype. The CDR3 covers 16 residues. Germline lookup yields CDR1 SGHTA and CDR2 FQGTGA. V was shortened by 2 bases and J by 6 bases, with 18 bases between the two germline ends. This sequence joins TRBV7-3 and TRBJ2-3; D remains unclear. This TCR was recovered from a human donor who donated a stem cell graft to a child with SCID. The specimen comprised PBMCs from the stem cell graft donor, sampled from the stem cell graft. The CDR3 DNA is TGTGCCAGCAGCTTACTCGGTCCTCTAGGGCCCGATACGCAGTATTTT. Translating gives CASSLLGPLGPDTQYF.